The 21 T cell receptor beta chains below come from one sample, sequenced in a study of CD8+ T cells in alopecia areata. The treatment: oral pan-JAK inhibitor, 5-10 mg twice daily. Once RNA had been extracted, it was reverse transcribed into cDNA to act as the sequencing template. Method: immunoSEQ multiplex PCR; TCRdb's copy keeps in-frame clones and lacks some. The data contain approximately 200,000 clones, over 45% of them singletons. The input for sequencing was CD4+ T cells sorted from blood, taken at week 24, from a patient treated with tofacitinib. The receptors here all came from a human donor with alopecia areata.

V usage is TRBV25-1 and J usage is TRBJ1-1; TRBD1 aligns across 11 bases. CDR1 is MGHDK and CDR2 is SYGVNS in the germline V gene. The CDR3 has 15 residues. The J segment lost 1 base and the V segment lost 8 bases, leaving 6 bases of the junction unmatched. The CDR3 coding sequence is TGTGCCAGCCCTATGGGACAGGGGGGGAACACTGAAGCTTTCTTT. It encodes CASPMGQGGNTEAFF.

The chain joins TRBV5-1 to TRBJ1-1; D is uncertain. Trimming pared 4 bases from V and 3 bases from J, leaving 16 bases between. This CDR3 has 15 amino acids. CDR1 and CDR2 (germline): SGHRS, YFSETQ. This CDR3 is CASSPPNQKDTEAFF. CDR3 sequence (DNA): TGCGCCAGCAGCCCACCGAACCAAAAGGACACTGAAGCTTTCTTT.

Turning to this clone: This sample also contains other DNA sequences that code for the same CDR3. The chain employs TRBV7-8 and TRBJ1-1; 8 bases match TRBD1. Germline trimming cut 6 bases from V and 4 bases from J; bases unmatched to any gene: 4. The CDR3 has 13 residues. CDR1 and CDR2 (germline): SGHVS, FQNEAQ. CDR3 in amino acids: CASSLTGGTEAFF. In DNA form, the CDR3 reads TGTGCCAGCAGTCTTACAGGGGGCACTGAAGCTTTCTTT.

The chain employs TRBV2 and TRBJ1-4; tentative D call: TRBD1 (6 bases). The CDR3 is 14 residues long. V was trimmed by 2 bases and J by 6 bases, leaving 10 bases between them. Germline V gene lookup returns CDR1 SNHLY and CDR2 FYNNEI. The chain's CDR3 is CASSEWGADEKLFF. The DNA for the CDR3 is TGTGCCAGCAGTGAATGGGGGGCGGATGAAAAACTGTTTTTT.

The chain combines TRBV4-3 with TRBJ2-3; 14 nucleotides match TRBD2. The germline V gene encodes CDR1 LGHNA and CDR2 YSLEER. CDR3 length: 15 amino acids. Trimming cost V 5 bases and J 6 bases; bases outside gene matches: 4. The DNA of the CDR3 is TGCGCCAGCAGCTTGCGGACTAGCGGGAGGGATACGCAGTATTTT. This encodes CASSLRTSGRDTQYF.

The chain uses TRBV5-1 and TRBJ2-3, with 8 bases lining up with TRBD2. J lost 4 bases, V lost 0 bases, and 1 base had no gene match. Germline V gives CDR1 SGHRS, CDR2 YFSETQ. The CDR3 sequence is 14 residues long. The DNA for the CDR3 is TGCGCCAGCAGCTTGGACGGGGGGGCAGATACGCAGTATTTT. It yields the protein CASSLDGGADTQYF.

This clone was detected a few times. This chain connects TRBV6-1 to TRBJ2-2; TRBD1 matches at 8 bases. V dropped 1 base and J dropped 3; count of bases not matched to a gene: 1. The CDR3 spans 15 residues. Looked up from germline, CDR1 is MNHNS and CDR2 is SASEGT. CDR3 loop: CASSEGQGYTGELFF. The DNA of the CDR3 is TGTGCCAGCAGTGAAGGACAGGGGTACACCGGGGAGCTGTTTTTT.

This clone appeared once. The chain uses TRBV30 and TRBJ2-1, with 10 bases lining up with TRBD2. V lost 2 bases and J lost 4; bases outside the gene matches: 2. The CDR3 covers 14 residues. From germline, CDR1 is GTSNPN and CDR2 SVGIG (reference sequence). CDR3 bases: TGTGCCTGGAGTACGGGACTAGCGTACAATGAGCAGTTCTTC. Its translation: CAWSTGLAYNEQFF.

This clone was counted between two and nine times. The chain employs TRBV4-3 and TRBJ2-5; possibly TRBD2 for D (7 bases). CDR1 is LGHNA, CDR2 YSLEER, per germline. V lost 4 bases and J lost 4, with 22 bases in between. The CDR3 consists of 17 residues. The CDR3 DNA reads TGCGCCAGCAGCCCCGGCGGGGGCGGGAGACTTTTAGAGACCCAGTACTTC. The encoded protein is CASSPGGGGRLLETQYF.

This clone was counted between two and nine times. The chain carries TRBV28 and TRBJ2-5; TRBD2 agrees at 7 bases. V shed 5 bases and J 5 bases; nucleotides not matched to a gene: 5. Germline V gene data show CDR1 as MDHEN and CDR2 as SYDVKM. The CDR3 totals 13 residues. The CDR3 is CASSRDYRETQYF. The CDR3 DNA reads TGTGCCAGCAGTCGGGACTATCGGGAGACCCAGTACTTC. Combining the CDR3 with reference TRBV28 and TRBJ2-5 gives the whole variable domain DVKVTQSSRYLVKRTGEKVFLECVQDMDHENMFWYRQDPGLGLRLIYFSYDVKMKEKGDIPEGYSVSREKKERFSLILESASTNQTSMYLCASSRDYRETQYFGPGTRLLVL.

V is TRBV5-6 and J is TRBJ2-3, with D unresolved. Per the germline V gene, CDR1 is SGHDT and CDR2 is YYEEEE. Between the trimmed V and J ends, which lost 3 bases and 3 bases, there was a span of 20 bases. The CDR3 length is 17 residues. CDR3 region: CASSSAGFHVSTDTQYF. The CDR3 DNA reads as TGTGCCAGCAGCTCCGCCGGATTCCATGTATCTACAGATACGCAGTATTTT.

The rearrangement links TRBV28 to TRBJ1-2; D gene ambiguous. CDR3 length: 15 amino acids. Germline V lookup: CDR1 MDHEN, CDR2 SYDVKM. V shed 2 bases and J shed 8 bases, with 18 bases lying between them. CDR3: CASSLAGKWEEGYTF. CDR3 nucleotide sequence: TGTGCCAGCAGTTTAGCAGGAAAGTGGGAAGAGGGCTACACCTTC.

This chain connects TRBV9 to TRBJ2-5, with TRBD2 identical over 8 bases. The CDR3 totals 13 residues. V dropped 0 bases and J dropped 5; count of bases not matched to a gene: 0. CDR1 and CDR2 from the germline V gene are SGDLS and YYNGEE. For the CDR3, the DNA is TGTGCCAGCAGCGTAGGACTAGCGGAGACCCAGTACTTC. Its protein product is CASSVGLAETQYF.

The CDR3 bases are TGTGCCAGCAGCCAATCCAGTGGGGCGGGACAAGAGACCCAGTACTTC. This encodes CASSQSSGAGQETQYF. The chain employs TRBV7-2 and TRBJ2-5; D might be TRBD2 (6 bases). Germline V gene lookup returns CDR1 SGHTA and CDR2 FQGNSA. Trimming shortened V by 5 bases and J by 2 bases, and 18 bases separated the two germline ends. The CDR3 runs to 16 residues.

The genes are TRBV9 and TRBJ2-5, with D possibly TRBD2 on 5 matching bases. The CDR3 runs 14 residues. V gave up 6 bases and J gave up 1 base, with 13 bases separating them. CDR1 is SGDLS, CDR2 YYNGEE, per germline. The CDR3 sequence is CASTRTGSQETQYF. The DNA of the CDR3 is TGTGCCAGCACCCGGACTGGGAGCCAAGAGACCCAGTACTTC.

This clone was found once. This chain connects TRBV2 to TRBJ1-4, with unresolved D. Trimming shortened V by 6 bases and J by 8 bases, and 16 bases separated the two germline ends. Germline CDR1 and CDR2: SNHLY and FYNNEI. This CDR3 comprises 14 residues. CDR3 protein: CASRRSQQGEKLFF. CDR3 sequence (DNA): TGTGCCAGCAGAAGGTCTCAACAAGGCGAAAAACTGTTTTTT.

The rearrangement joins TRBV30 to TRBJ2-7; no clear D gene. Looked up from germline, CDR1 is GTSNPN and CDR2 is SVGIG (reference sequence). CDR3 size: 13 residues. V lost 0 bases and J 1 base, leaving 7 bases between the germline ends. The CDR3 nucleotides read TGTGCCTGGAGTGTGGTTTTATCCTACGAGCAGTACTTC. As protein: CAWSVVLSYEQYF.

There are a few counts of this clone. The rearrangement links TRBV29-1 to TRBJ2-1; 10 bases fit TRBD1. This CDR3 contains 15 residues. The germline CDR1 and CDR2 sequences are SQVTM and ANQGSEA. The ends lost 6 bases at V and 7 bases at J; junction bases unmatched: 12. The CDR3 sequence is CSVQRGTGDRNEQFF. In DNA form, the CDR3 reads TGCAGCGTGCAACGTGGGACAGGGGATAGAAATGAGCAGTTCTTC.

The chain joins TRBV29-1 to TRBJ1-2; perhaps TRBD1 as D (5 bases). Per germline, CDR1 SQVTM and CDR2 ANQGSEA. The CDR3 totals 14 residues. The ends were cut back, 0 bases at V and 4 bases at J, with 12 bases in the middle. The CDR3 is CSVEDKGRLYGYTF. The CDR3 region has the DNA TGCAGCGTTGAAGACAAGGGGCGACTCTATGGCTACACCTTC.

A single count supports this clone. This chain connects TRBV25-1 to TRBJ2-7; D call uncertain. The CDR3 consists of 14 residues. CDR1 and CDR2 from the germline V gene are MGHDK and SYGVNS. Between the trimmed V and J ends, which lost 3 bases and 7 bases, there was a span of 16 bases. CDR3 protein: CASSDPGDKVEQYF. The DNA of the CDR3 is TGTGCCAGCAGTGACCCCGGCGATAAGGTGGAGCAGTACTTC.

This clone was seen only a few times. CDR3 bases: TGCAGCGTAGCAGAGCGACAAGAGACCCAGTACTTC. Translated, it gives CSVAERQETQYF. The chain recombines TRBV29-1 with TRBJ2-5; D is unresolved. The CDR3 sequence is 12 residues long. Deletions cut 6 bases from V and 2 bases from J, with 10 bases between. CDR1 and CDR2 from the germline V gene are SQVTM and ANQGSEA.